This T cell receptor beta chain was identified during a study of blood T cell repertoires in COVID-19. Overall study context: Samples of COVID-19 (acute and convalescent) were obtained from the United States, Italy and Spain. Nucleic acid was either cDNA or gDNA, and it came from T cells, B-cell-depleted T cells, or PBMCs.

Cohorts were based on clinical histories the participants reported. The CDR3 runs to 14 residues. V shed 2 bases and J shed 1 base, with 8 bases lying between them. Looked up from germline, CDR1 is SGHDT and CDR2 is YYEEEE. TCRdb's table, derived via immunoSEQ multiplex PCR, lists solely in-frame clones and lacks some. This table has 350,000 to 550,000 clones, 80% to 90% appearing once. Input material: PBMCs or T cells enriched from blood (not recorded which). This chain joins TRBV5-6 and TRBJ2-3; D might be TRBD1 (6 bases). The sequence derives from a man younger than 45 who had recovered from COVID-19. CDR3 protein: CASSLRTGTDTQYF. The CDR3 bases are TGTGCCAGCAGCTTAAGGACAGGCACAGATACGCAGTATTTT.